This T cell receptor (beta chain) was recovered during a study of blood T cells in healthy people across ages. Regarding the study as a whole: Long-lived donors carried more naive CD4+ cells and greater diversity than aged donors. Samples with more naive T cells showed higher observed beta diversity. Donor CMV infection status was unknown, possibly confounding age-related changes in expanded clonotypes.

Around 10 milliliters of peripheral blood were drawn from each donor. Note on this clonotype: Antigen specificity is unknown.

Alongside a J-beta primer mix, a sample-barcoded 5' primer served in a second PCR lasting about 7 to 11 cycles. From the 5' RACE reads, TCRdb called clonotypes with MiXCR, one entry per CDR3 protein. Of some 750,000 distinct CDR3 sequences detected, 20% to 25% appear once; the ten largest clones hold 22%. Trimming removed 0 bases from V and 7 bases from J; junction bases left unmatched: 10. This CDR3 is 17 amino acids long. Germline CDR1 reads MNHEY; CDR2 reads SVGEGT. This sequence was found in a man aged 65 to 79 in good health. Sequenced material: blood. The chain joins TRBV6-2 or TRBV6-3 to TRBJ2-7, with 12 positions matching TRBD2. In nucleotides, the CDR3 is TGTGCCAGCAGTTACTCTTTAAGACTAGCGGGGGAGCGGGAGCAGTACTTC. This encodes CASSYSLRLAGEREQYF.